These 15 T cell receptor beta chains share one sample of origin, sequenced in a study of shared clonotypes between healthy human individuals. TCRdb's table, derived via immunoSEQ multiplex PCR, lists solely in-frame clones and lacks some. This table holds a few million clones, less than 95% found once. Sequences were obtained from naive CD4+ T cells from PBMCs. Subset defined: CD45RA+ positively selected. The receptors here all came from a man aged 18 to 29 in good health. Some clones in this sample may be carry-over from other donors' samples.

The genes are TRBV28 and TRBJ1-2; no definite D call. V lost 3 bases to trimming and J lost 4 bases, with 12 bases between them. The CDR3 is 14 residues long. Germline V gene data show CDR1 as MDHEN and CDR2 as SYDVKM. CDR3 sequence: CASSFNSWIYGYTF. The CDR3 nucleotides are TGTGCCAGCAGTTTTAATAGTTGGATCTATGGCTACACCTTC.

The count of this clone is one. In DNA, the CDR3 is TGCGCCAGCAGCCACCAGCAGGGGAACTATGGCTACACCTTC. Translated: CASSHQQGNYGYTF. V and J are TRBV4-1 and TRBJ1-2, with D tentatively TRBD1 (6 bases). The germline V gene encodes CDR1 MGHRA and CDR2 YSYEKL. V lost 3 bases, J lost 2 bases, and 10 bases lay in between. The CDR3 has 14 residues.

This clone was found once. The V and J genes are TRBV5-6 and TRBJ2-5, with D maybe TRBD1 (6 bases). V lost 4 bases, J lost 5 bases, and 15 bases lay in between. The CDR3 runs 14 residues. The V gene's germline CDR1 is SGHDT and CDR2 YYEEEE. The CDR3 bases are TGTGCCAGCAGCATGGCAGGGGCCGGGGAGACCCAGTACTTC. Translation: CASSMAGAGETQYF.

The V gene is TRBV7-8, the J gene TRBJ2-7; 7 bases align to TRBD1. The germline CDR1 and CDR2 sequences are SGHVS and FQNEAQ. Trimming took 5 bases from V and 3 from J; bases not matched to a gene: 7. CDR3 length: 14 amino acids. The CDR3 protein is CASSKQGTLYEQYF. The CDR3 DNA reads as TGTGCCAGCAGCAAACAGGGGACCCTCTACGAGCAGTACTTC.

Of note for this clone: One junction end does not reproduce the germline sequence, and a read error may be involved. The J gene is TRBJ1-5, the V gene TRBV7-9, with D perhaps matching TRBD1 (5 bases). This CDR3 has 16 amino acids. The germline V gene encodes CDR1 SEHNR and CDR2 FQNEAQ (reference sequence). In DNA, the CDR3 is TGTGCCAGCAGCTCCACCGGGACCACTAGCTATCAGCCCCAGCATTTT. Amino acids: CASSSTGTTSYQPQHF.

In DNA, the CDR3 is TGTGCCAGCAGCTCTGACAGCGTTGGAAACACCATATATTTT. Amino acid sequence: CASSSDSVGNTIYF. The chain carries TRBV5-4 and TRBJ1-3; D is possibly TRBD1 (5 bases). V gave up 3 bases and J gave up 3 bases, with 10 bases separating them. CDR1 is SGHNT and CDR2 is YYREEE in the germline V gene (reference sequence). The CDR3 runs to 14 residues.

The chain couples TRBV19 to TRBJ2-2, with D maybe TRBD1 (6 bases). CDR1 and CDR2 (germline): LNHDA, SQIVND (reference sequence). Trimming stripped 2 bases from V and 0 bases from J, with 10 bases between. The CDR3 runs to 16 residues. The CDR3 is CASSIRTVTNTGELFF. The CDR3 region has the DNA TGTGCCAGTAGTATAAGGACAGTGACGAACACCGGGGAGCTGTTTTTT. Full variable domain (outside the CDR3, taken from reference TRBV19 and TRBJ2-2): DGGITQSPKYLFRKEGQNVTLSCEQNLNHDAMYWYRQDPGQGLRLIYYSQIVNDFQKGDIAEGYSVSREKKESFPLTVTSAQKNPTAFYLCASSIRTVTNTGELFFGEGSRLTVL.

V usage is TRBV21-1 and J usage is TRBJ1-5; whether TRBD1, the table's D call, matches the DNA was not checked. TRBV21-1 is a documented pseudogene. The CDR3 runs to 19 residues. The CDR3 sequence: CASSTSWGTAPYSNQPQHF. The CDR3 DNA sequence: TGTGCCAGCAGCACCAGTTGGGGGACAGCGCCCTATAGCAATCAGCCCCAGCATTTT.

The V call is TRBV7-2, the J call TRBJ2-1; the D is unclear. Deletions cut 2 bases from V and 2 bases from J, with 7 bases between. Germline assignment: CDR1 SGHTA and CDR2 FQGNSA. CDR3 length: 14 residues. CDR3 sequence reads: CASSLLVAYNEQFF. The CDR3 DNA follows: TGTGCCAGCAGCTTACTAGTGGCCTACAATGAGCAGTTCTTC.

The genes are TRBV10-1 and TRBJ2-1; 12 bases are a match to TRBD1. The CDR3 consists of 14 residues. In germline, CDR1 is WNHNN, CDR2 SYGVQD (reference sequence). Trimming cost V 6 bases and J 8 bases; bases outside gene matches: 5. The DNA of the CDR3 is TGCGCCAGCAGACCCGGGACAGGGGGCCATGAGCAGTTCTTC. Amino acids: CASRPGTGGHEQFF.

CDR3 loop: CASSLAGASTGELFF. In DNA, the CDR3 is TGTGCCAGCAGCTTAGCGGGGGCCTCCACCGGGGAGCTGTTTTTT. The chain is built from TRBV7-9 and TRBJ2-2; D possibly corresponds to TRBD1 (6 bases). This CDR3 spans 15 amino acids. Trimming stripped 0 bases from V and 4 bases from J, with 9 bases between. Germline V gene sequence: CDR1 SEHNR, CDR2 FQNEAQ (reference sequence).

The chain uses TRBV6-5 and TRBJ2-3, with 9 bases identical to TRBD1. In germline, CDR1 is MNHEY, CDR2 SVGAGI. With 6 bases clipped from V and 14 bases from J, the junction kept 15 bases outside the gene matches. The CDR3 is 14 amino acids. The CDR3 DNA follows: TGTGCCAGCAGCAGTCCCCCCCCCGGACAGGGGCCGTATTTT. Its translation is CASSSPPPGQGPYF.

The chain links TRBV7-3 to TRBJ2-5; no clear D gene. The CDR3 sequence is 15 residues long. Germline V gene sequence: CDR1 SGHTA, CDR2 FQGTGA. Trimming stripped 5 bases from V and 3 bases from J, with 16 bases between. The CDR3 loop reads CASSPTPTVKETQYF. CDR3 coding DNA: TGTGCCAGCAGCCCGACCCCGACTGTAAAAGAGACCCAGTACTTC.

The chain carries TRBV5-1 and TRBJ2-3, with D uncertain. Germline CDR1 reads SGHRS; CDR2 reads YFSETQ. The CDR3 consists of 15 residues. V was clipped by 0 bases and J by 2 bases, with 10 bases between them. CDR3 in amino acids: CASSLGHPDTDTQYF. The CDR3 DNA sequence: TGCGCCAGCAGCTTGGGCCATCCGGACACAGATACGCAGTATTTT.

V usage is TRBV19 and J usage is TRBJ1-2; D unclear. Looked up from germline, CDR1 is LNHDA and CDR2 is SQIVND (reference sequence). The V gene lost 2 bases and the J gene lost 2 bases, with 12 bases spanning the gap. This CDR3 region has 15 residues. Here the CDR3 DNA reads TGTGCCAGTAGTATATCAAGGAGGGCGAACTATGGCTACACCTTC. Amino acid sequence: CASSISRRANYGYTF.